The 14 T cell receptor beta chains reported below all come from one sample, sequenced in a study of CD8+ T cells in alopecia areata. As the sequencing template, cDNA was produced by extracting RNA and reverse transcribing it. Assay: immunoSEQ multiplex PCR; the TCRdb copy retains only in-frame clones and omits some. The sample lists under 350,000 clones; roughly 64% were seen once. Treatment here: oral pan-JAK inhibitor, 5-10 mg twice daily. The specimen was CD4+ T cells sorted from blood, collected at week 24, from a patient treated with tofacitinib. These receptors all stem from a human donor with alopecia areata.

This clone was detected ten times or more. V and J are TRBV7-9 and TRBJ2-6; perhaps TRBD2 as D (5 bases). With 9 bases removed from V and 4 bases from J, the gap between germline ends came to 10 bases. The CDR3 is 13 residues long. CDR1 and CDR2 (germline): SEHNR, FQNEAQ (reference sequence). This CDR3 is CARRDLGANVLTF. The CDR3 DNA reads as TGTGCCAGGAGGGATCTGGGGGCCAACGTCCTGACTTTC.

The chain recombines TRBV30 with TRBJ1-1; weak D call: TRBD1 (5 bases). V was shortened by 2 bases and J by 2 bases, with 12 bases between the two germline ends. From germline, CDR1 is GTSNPN and CDR2 SVGIG (reference sequence). This CDR3 comprises 14 residues. As DNA, the CDR3 is TGTGCCTGGAGTCGGGGCGGTGAAAACACTGAAGCTTTCTTT. This codes for CAWSRGGENTEAFF. The full variable domain, with the rest looked up from reference TRBV30 and TRBJ1-1, is SQTIHQWPATLVQPVGSPLSLECTVEGTSNPNLYWYRQAAGRGLQLLFYSVGIGQISSEVPQNLSASRPQDRQFILSSKKLLLSDSGFYLCAWSRGGENTEAFFGQGTRLTVV.

The rearrangement uses TRBV30 and TRBJ1-2, with a weak D call TRBD1 (6 bases). CDR1 GTSNPN and CDR2 SVGIG come from the germline V gene (reference sequence). V lost 0 bases and J lost 4, with 9 bases in between. The CDR3 spans 13 residues. The CDR3 is CAWSVGQSYGYTF. The CDR3 coding sequence is TGTGCCTGGAGTGTGGGACAAAGCTATGGCTACACCTTC.

V gene TRBV7-2 combines with J gene TRBJ2-1, with D hard to call. From germline, CDR1 is SGHTA and CDR2 FQGNSA. The CDR3 spans 15 residues. Trimming removed 5 bases at V and 2 bases at J, with 13 bases between. CDR3 protein: CASSPWIGPYNEQFF. CDR3 coding DNA: TGTGCCAGCAGCCCCTGGATCGGCCCCTACAATGAGCAGTTCTTC.

V is TRBV7-3 and J is TRBJ2-5; no reliable D call. Germline CDR1 is SGHTA and CDR2 is FQGTGA. The V end lost 1 base, the J end lost 2 bases, and 11 bases lay between the germline ends. This CDR3 is 15 amino acids long. CDR3 sequence reads: CASSLIGRRQETQYF. The CDR3 DNA sequence: TGTGCCAGCAGCTTAATAGGTAGAAGGCAAGAGACCCAGTACTTC.

With regard to this clone: The sample contains more than one DNA sequence encoding this CDR3. This rearrangement joins TRBV7-9 to TRBJ1-1; no firm D call. Per germline, CDR1 SEHNR and CDR2 FQNEAQ (reference sequence). This CDR3 has 13 amino acids. The V gene lost 1 base and the J gene lost 3 bases, with 6 bases spanning the gap. The CDR3 sequence is CASSLVGDTEAFF. CDR3 sequence (DNA): TGTGCCAGCAGCTTAGTTGGGGACACTGAAGCTTTCTTT.

The chain has TRBV27 and TRBJ2-1; 7 bases match TRBD2. The ends lost 5 bases at V and 9 bases at J; junction bases unmatched: 16. This CDR3 region has 16 residues. Germline-derived CDR1 and CDR2 are MNHEY and SMNVEV (reference sequence). The CDR3 region has the DNA TGTGCCAGCAGTGCTATAGCGGCCACCCCTAGCGGTGAGCAGTTCTTC. Translated: CASSAIAATPSGEQFF.

The rearrangement joins TRBV6-5 to TRBJ1-5; unclear D gene. There are 13 residues in the CDR3. Trimming stripped 10 bases from V and 5 bases from J, with 15 bases between. CDR1 MNHEY and CDR2 SVGAGI come from the germline V gene. CDR3 coding DNA: TGTGCCACCTCTGTAGAGGGATATCAGCCCCAGCATTTT. It translates to CATSVEGYQPQHF.

The rearrangement uses TRBV28 and TRBJ2-3, with 9 bases matching TRBD1. V dropped 6 bases and J dropped 5; count of bases not matched to a gene: 6. Germline CDR1 and CDR2: MDHEN and SYDVKM. The CDR3 consists of 14 residues. The CDR3 protein is CASRIQGARDTQYF. The CDR3 DNA reads TGTGCCAGCAGGATACAGGGGGCCAGAGATACGCAGTATTTT.

V is TRBV28 and J is TRBJ1-2; no clear D gene. The germline V and J ends were trimmed by 8 bases and 4 bases, with 8 bases remaining between them. Germline V gene lookup returns CDR1 MDHEN and CDR2 SYDVKM. The CDR3 is 11 amino acids. The CDR3 spells CASLSLYGYTF. CDR3 nucleotide sequence: TGTGCCAGCCTCAGCCTCTATGGCTACACCTTC.

This rearrangement joins TRBV4-1 to TRBJ2-4; D gene unclear. With 1 base removed from V and 3 bases from J, the gap between germline ends came to 16 bases. In germline, CDR1 is MGHRA, CDR2 YSYEKL. The CDR3 is made up of 17 amino acids. CDR3 loop: CASSQANLRSGKNIQYF. The CDR3, as DNA: TGCGCCAGCAGCCAAGCAAACCTCAGATCGGGCAAAAACATTCAGTACTTC.

The chain links TRBV6-1 to TRBJ1-6; D possibly corresponds to TRBD1 (6 bases). V shed 7 bases and J shed 7 bases, with 14 bases lying between them. CDR3 size: 14 residues. Per germline, CDR1 MNHNS and CDR2 SASEGT. The CDR3 sequence is CASNDRTANSPLHF. In DNA, the CDR3 is TGTGCCAGCAACGACAGGACAGCGAATTCACCCCTCCACTTT.

The chain employs TRBV6-1 and TRBJ2-3; D gene unclear. The germline CDR1 and CDR2 sequences are MNHNS and SASEGT. V shed 8 bases and J shed 2 bases, with 11 bases lying between them. The CDR3 loop spans 13 amino acids. The CDR3, as DNA: TGTGCCAGCCGCCTCCTGGCCACAGATACGCAGTATTTT. Its protein product is CASRLLATDTQYF.

V is TRBV4-1 and J is TRBJ2-1, with D perhaps TRBD1 (6 bases). The germline CDR1 and CDR2 sequences are MGHRA and YSYEKL. The CDR3 length is 13 residues. V shed 4 bases and J shed 9 bases, with 13 bases lying between them. The CDR3 is CASSPRDIGEQFF. CDR3 nucleotides: TGCGCCAGCAGCCCCAGGGACATAGGTGAGCAGTTCTTC.